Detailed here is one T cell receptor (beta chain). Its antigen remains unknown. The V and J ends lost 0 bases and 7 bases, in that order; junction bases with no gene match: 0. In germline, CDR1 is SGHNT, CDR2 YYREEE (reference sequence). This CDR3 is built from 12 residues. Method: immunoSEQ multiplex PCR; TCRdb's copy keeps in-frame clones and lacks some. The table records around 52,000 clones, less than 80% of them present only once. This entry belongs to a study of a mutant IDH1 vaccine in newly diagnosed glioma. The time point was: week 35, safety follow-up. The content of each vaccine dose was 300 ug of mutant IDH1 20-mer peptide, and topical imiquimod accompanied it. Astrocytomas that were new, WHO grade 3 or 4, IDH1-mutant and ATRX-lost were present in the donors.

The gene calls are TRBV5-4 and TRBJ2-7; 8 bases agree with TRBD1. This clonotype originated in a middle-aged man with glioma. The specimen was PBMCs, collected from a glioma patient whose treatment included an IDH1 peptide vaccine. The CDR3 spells CASSLDRGEQYF. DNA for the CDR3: TGTGCCAGCAGCTTGGACAGGGGGGAGCAGTACTTC.